The sequence of this T cell receptor beta chain was determined in a study of T-cell reconstitution after alpha-beta-depleted transplantation in children. To note about this clonotype: Its antigen is still unknown.

The V segment lost 6 bases and the J segment 6 bases; nucleotides outside the gene matches: 2. CDR3 length equals 12 residues. Germline loops: CDR1 MNHNS, CDR2 SASEGT. A TCRbeta library incorporating unique molecular identifiers was prepared. A single record per CDR3 protein comes from TCRdb applying MiXCR to the PCR reads. The repertoire holds 540,000 or so distinct CDR3 sequences, with 20% to 25% as singletons. Study-level findings and limits: Two months or so post-transplant, alpha-beta T cells reportedly derived from several hundred expanded graft clones. T-cell numbers and diversity, one year after transplant, stemmed largely from T cells that were newly produced. Surviving thymic progenitors and recipient T cells were the source of high TCRbeta diversity at day 60 in some patients.

The sequence was collected from a boy in the first two years of life who had a stem cell transplant for acute myeloid leukemia, so the T cells may come from the graft donor. This sample comprised PBMCs, mostly from graft donor cells, obtained 360 days after TCRalphabeta/CD19-depleted stem cell transplant. The chain combines TRBV6-1 with TRBJ1-1; 9 bases align to TRBD1. The CDR3 DNA follows: TGTGCCAGCAGGAGGACAGGGGCTGAAGCTTTCTTT. This translates into CASRRTGAEAFF.